This T cell receptor beta chain was sequenced in a study of breast tumors, draining lymph nodes, adjacent tissues. TCRdb re-called the multiplex PCR reads through MiXCR, storing one row per CDR3 protein. The sample has 60,000 to 70,000 distinct CDR3 sequences; less than 60% are singletons. CDR1 MDHEN and CDR2 SYDVKM come from the germline V gene. The CDR3 has 15 residues. Trimming removed 7 bases from V and 3 bases from J; junction bases left unmatched: 5. General study results and limits: The data were judged consistent with most tumor T cells coming from lymph node and expanding in tumor. The lymph node origin of tumor T cells was framed as consistent with a hypothesis, not demonstrated.

At least ten counts were recorded for this clonotype. Its target is not known. The source material was breast tumor tissue. This rearrangement joins TRBV28 to TRBJ2-1; 11 bases map to TRBD2. This receptor was identified in a female donor with breast cancer. Some clones in this sample may be carry-over from other donors' samples. CDR3 loop: CASKSLAGVYNEQFF. CDR3 bases: TGTGCCAGCAAATCACTAGCGGGAGTCTACAATGAGCAGTTCTTC.